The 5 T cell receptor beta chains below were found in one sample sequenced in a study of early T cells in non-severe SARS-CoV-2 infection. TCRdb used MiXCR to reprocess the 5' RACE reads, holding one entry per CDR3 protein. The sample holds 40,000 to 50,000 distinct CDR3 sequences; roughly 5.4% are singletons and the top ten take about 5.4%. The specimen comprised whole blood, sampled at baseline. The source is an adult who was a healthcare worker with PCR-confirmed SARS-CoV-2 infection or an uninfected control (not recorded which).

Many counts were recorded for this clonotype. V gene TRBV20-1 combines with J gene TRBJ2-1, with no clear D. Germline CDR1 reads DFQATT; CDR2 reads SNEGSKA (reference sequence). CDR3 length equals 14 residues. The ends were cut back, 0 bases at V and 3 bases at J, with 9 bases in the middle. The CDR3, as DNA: TGCAGTGCTAGAGATCGGCGGTTCTACAATGAGCAGTTCTTC. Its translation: CSARDRRFYNEQFF.

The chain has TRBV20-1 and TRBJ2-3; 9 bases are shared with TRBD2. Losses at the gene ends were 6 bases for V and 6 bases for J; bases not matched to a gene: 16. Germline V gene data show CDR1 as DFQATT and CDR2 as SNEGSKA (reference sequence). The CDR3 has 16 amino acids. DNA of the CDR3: TGCAGTGCCCCCATGGGGCTAGCGGGGCTAGAGGATACGCAGTATTTT. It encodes CSAPMGLAGLEDTQYF.

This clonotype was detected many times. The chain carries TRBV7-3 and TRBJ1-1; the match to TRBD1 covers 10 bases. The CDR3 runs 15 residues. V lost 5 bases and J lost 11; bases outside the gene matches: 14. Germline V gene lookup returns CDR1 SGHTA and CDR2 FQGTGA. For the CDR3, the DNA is TGTGCCAGCAGCCCGAGTCCCGGGACAGGGGCGGGGGCTTTCTTT. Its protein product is CASSPSPGTGAGAFF. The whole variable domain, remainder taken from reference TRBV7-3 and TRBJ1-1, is GAGVSQTPSNKVTEKGKYVELRCDPISGHTALYWYRQSLGQGPEFLIYFQGTGAADDSGLPNDRFFAVRPEGSVSTLKIQRTERGDSAVYLCASSPSPGTGAGAFFGQGTRLTVV.

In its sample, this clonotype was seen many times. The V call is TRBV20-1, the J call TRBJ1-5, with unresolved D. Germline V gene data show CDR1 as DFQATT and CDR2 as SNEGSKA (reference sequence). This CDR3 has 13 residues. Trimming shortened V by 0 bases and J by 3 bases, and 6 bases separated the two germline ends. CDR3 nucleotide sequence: TGCAGTGCTAGAGATAAGGTCAATCAGCCCCAGCATTTT. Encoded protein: CSARDKVNQPQHF.

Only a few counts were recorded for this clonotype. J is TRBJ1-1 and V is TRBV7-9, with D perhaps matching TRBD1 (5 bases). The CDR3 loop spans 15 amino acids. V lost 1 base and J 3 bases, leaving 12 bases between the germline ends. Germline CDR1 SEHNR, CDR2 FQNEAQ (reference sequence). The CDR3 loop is CASSLGQGLDTEAFF. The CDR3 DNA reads TGTGCCAGCAGCTTAGGCCAGGGATTGGACACTGAAGCTTTCTTT.